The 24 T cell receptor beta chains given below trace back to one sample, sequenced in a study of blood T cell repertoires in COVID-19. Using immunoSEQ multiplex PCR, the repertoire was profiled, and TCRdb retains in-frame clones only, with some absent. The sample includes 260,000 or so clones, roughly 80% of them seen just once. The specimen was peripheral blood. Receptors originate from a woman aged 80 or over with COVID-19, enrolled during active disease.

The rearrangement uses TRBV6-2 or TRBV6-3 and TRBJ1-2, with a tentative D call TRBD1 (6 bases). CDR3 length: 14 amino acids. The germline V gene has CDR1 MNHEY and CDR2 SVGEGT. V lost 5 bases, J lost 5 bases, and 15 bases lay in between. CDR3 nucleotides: TGTGCCAGCAGTCGACAACAGGGTATTTATGGCTACACCTTC. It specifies CASSRQQGIYGYTF.

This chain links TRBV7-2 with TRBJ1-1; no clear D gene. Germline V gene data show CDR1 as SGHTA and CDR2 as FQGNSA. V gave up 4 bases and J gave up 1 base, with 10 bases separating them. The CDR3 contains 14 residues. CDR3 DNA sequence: TGTGCCAGCAGCTCCCCCCGGGGGAACACTGAAGCTTTCTTT. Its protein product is CASSSPRGNTEAFF.

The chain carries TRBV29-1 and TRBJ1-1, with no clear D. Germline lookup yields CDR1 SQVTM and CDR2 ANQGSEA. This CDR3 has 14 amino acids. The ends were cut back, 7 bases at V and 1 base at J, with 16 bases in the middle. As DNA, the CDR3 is TGCAGCGCCCGAGAGGGTTCAGGGAACACTGAAGCTTTCTTT. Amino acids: CSAREGSGNTEAFF.

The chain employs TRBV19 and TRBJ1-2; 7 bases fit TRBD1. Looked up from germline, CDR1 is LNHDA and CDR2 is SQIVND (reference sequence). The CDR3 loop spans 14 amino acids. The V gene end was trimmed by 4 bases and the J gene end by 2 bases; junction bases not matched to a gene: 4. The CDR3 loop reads CASSTGGKNYGYTF. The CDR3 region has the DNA TGTGCCAGTAGTACAGGGGGGAAGAACTATGGCTACACCTTC.

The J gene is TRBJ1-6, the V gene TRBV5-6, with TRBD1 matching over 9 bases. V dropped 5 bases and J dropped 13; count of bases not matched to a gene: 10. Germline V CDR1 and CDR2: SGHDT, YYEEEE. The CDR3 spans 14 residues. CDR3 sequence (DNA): TGTGCCAGCAGTCCTGGACAGGGGAGGTTCCCCCTCCACTTT. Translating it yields CASSPGQGRFPLHF.

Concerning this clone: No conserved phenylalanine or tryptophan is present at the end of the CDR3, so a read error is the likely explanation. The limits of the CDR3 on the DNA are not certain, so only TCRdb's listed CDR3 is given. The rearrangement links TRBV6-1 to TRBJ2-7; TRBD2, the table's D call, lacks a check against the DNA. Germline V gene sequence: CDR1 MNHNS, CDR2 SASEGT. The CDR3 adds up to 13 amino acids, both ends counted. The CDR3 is CASSEVGLAGLAI.

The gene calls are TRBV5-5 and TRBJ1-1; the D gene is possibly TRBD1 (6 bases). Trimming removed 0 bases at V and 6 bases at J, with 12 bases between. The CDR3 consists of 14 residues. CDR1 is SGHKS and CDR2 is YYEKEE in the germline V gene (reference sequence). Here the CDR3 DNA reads TGTGCCAGCAGCTTGGAAGCAGGGGTCCCTGAAGCTTTCTTT. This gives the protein CASSLEAGVPEAFF.

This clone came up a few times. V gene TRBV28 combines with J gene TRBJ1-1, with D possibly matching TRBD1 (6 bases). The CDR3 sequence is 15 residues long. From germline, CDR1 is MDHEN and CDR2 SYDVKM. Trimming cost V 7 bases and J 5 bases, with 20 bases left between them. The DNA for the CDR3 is TGTGCCAGCAACTCTCCCAGGGGCCCTCAAACTGAAGCTTTCTTT. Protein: CASNSPRGPQTEAFF. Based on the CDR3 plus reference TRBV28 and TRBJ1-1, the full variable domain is DVKVTQSSRYLVKRTGEKVFLECVQDMDHENMFWYRQDPGLGLRLIYFSYDVKMKEKGDIPEGYSVSREKKERFSLILESASTNQTSMYLCASNSPRGPQTEAFFGQGTRLTVV.

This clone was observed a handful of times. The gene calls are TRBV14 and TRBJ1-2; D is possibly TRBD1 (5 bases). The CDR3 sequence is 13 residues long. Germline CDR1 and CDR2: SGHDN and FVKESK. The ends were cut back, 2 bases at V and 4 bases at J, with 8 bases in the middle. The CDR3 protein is CASSQQGIYGYTF. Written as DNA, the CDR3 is TGTGCCAGCAGCCAACAGGGTATCTATGGCTACACCTTC.

For the CDR3, the DNA is TGTGCCAGTCGTTTGTCCGGGACTTTTTACGGCTACACCTTC. As protein: CASRLSGTFYGYTF. The chain uses TRBV27 and TRBJ1-2; weak D call: TRBD1 (5 bases). The V end was cut by 9 bases, the J end by 8 bases, with 22 bases between. Germline assignment: CDR1 MNHEY and CDR2 SMNVEV (reference sequence). The CDR3 extends over 14 amino acids.

CDR3 in amino acids: CASSYSRGGDTQYF. CDR3 DNA: TGTGCCAGCAGTTACTCGAGAGGGGGAGATACGCAGTATTTT. The chain employs TRBV6-2 or TRBV6-3 and TRBJ2-3; TRBD1 is a possible D gene (6 bases). This CDR3 contains 14 residues. V lost 0 bases, J lost 5 bases, and 9 bases lay in between. Germline V gene lookup returns CDR1 MNHEY and CDR2 SVGEGT.

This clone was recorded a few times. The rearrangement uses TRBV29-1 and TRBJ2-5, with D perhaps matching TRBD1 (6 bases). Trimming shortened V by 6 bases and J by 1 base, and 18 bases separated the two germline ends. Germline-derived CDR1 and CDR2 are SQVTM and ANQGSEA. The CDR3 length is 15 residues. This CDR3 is CSVSFPDRIQETQYF. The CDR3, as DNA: TGCAGCGTCTCCTTTCCTGACAGGATCCAAGAGACCCAGTACTTC.

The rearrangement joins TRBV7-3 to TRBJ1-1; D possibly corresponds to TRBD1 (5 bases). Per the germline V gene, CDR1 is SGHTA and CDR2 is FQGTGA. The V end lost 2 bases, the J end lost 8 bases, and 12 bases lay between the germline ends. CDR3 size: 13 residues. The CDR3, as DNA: TGTGCCAGCAGCTTATTGGGGGGGTTAGAAGCTTTCTTT. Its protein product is CASSLLGGLEAFF. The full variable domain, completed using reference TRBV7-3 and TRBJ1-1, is GAGVSQTPSNKVTEKGKYVELRCDPISGHTALYWYRQSLGQGPEFLIYFQGTGAADDSGLPNDRFFAVRPEGSVSTLKIQRTERGDSAVYLCASSLLGGLEAFFGQGTRLTVV.

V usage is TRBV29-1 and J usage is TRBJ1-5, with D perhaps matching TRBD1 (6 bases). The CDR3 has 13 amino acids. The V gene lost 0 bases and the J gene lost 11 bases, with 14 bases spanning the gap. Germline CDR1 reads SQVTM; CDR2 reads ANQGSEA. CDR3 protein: CSVEEGGARAQHF. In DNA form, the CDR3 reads TGCAGCGTTGAAGAGGGGGGGGCCAGGGCCCAGCATTTT.

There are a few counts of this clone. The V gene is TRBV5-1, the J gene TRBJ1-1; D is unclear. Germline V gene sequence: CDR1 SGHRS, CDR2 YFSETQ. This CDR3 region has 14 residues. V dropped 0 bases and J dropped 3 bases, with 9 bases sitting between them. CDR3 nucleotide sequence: TGCGCCAGCAGCTTGGCTTCCGGGGACACTGAAGCTTTCTTT. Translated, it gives CASSLASGDTEAFF.

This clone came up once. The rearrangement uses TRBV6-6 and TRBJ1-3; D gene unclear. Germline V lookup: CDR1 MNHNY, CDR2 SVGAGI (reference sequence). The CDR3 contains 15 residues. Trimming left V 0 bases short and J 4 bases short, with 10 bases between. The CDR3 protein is CASSYSQVSGNTIYF. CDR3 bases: TGTGCCAGCAGTTACTCGCAGGTCTCGGGAAACACCATATATTTT.

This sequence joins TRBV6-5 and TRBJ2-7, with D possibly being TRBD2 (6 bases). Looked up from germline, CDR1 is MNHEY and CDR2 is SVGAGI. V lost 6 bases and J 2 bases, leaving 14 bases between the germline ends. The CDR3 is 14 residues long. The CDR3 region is CASRLGGPPYEQYF. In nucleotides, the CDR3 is TGTGCCAGCAGGCTCGGAGGGCCTCCCTACGAGCAGTACTTC.

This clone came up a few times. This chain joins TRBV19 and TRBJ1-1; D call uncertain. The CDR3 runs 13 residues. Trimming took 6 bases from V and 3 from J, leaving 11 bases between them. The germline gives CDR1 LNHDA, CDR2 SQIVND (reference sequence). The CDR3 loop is CASSTPGYTEAFF. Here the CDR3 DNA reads TGTGCCAGTAGCACCCCGGGTTACACTGAAGCTTTCTTT.

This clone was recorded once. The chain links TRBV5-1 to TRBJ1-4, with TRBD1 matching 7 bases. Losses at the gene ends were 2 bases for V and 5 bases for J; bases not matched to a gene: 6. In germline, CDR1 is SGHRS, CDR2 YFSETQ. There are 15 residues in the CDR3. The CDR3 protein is CASSLGDSPNEKLFF. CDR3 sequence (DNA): TGCGCCAGCAGCTTAGGGGACAGCCCCAATGAAAAACTGTTTTTT.

The CDR3 sequence: CASSQGQTNTGELFF. The CDR3 DNA reads as TGCGCCAGCAGCCAAGGACAGACGAACACCGGGGAGCTGTTTTTT. The chain recombines TRBV4-3 with TRBJ2-2, with D perhaps TRBD1 (5 bases). The germline V and J ends were trimmed by 1 base and 0 bases, with 6 bases remaining between them. Germline V gives CDR1 LGHNA, CDR2 YSLEER. The CDR3 sequence is 15 residues long.

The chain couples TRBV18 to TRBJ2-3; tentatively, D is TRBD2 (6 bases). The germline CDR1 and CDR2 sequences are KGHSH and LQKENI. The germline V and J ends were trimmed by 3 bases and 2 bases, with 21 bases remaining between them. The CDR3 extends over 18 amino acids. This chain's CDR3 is CASSPPPGTGELTDTQYF. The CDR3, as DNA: TGTGCCAGCTCACCCCCTCCGGGGACGGGGGAGCTCACAGATACGCAGTATTTT.

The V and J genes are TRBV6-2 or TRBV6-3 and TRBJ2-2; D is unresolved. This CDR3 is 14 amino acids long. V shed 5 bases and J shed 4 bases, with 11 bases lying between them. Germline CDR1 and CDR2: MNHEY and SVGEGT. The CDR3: CASSTFPGTGELFF. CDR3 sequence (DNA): TGTGCCAGCAGTACCTTTCCAGGCACCGGGGAGCTGTTTTTT.

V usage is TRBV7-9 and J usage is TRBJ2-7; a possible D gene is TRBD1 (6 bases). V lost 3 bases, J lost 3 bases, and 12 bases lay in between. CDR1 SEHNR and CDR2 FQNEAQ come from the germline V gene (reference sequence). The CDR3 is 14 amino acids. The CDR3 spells CASSLDRTFYEQYF. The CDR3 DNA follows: TGTGCCAGCAGCTTGGACAGAACCTTCTACGAGCAGTACTTC. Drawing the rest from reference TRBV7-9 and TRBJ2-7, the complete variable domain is DTGVSQNPRHKITKRGQNVTFRCDPISEHNRLYWYRQTLGQGPEFLTYFQNEAQLEKSRLLSDRFSAERPKGSFSTLEIQRTEQGDSAMYLCASSLDRTFYEQYFGPGTRLTVT.

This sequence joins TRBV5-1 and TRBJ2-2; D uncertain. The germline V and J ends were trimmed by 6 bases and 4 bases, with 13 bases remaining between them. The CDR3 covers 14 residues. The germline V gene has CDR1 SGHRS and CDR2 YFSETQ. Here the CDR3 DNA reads TGCGCCAGCATTCCTTCCCCGGGCACCGGGGAGCTGTTTTTT. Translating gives CASIPSPGTGELFF. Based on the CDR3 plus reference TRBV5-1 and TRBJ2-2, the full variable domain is KAGVTQTPRYLIKTRGQQVTLSCSPISGHRSVSWYQQTPGQGLQFLFEYFSETQRNKGNFPGRFSGRQFSNSRSEMNVSTLELGDSALYLCASIPSPGTGELFFGEGSRLTVL.